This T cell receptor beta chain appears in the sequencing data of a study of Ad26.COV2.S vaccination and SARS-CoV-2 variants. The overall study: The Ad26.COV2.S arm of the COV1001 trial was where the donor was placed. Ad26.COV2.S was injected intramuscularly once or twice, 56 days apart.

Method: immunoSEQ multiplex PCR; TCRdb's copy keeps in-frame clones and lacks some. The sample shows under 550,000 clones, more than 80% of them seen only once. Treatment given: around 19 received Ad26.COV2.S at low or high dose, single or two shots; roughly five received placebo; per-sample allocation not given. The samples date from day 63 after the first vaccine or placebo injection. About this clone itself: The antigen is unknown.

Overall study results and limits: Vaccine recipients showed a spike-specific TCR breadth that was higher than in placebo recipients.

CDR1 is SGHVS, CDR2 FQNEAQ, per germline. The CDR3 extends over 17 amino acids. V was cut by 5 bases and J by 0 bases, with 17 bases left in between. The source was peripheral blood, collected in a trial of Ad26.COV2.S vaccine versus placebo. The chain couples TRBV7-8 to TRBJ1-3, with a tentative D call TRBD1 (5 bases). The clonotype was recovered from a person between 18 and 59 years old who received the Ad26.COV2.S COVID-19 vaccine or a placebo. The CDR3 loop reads CASSLRGLALSGNTIYF. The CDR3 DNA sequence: TGTGCCAGCAGCCTCCGGGGACTCGCCCTCTCTGGAAACACCATATATTTT.